A single sample is the source of the 22 T cell receptor beta chains below, sequenced in a study of control samples from healthy donors and cancer patients. The assay was immunoSEQ multiplex PCR, and TCRdb's table has in-frame clones only and misses some. The sample has 20,000 to 30,000 clones; around 90% are singletons. The sample taken for sequencing was PBMCs. The receptors shown here come from a man aged 45-65 years with lung cancer.

This chain joins TRBV7-2 and TRBJ2-3; D gene unclear. Trimming took off 3 bases at V and 2 bases at J, with 12 bases between the two ends. Germline V CDR1 and CDR2: SGHTA, FQGNSA. The CDR3 totals 15 residues. CDR3: CASSLWGGVTDTQYF. CDR3 sequence (DNA): TGTGCCAGCAGCTTGTGGGGTGGGGTCACAGATACGCAGTATTTT.

This rearrangement joins TRBV19 to TRBJ2-2; D is possibly TRBD1 (6 bases). CDR1 is LNHDA and CDR2 is SQIVND in the germline V gene (reference sequence). The ends were cut back, 6 bases at V and 7 bases at J, with 18 bases in the middle. The CDR3 contains 15 residues. The CDR3 reads CASSPYQGLGGELFF. Written as DNA, the CDR3 is TGTGCCAGTAGCCCTTATCAGGGGTTGGGCGGGGAGCTGTTTTTT. The complete variable domain, with remaining parts taken from reference TRBV19 and TRBJ2-2, reads DGGITQSPKYLFRKEGQNVTLSCEQNLNHDAMYWYRQDPGQGLRLIYYSQIVNDFQKGDIAEGYSVSREKKESFPLTVTSAQKNPTAFYLCASSPYQGLGGELFFGEGSRLTVL.

This clone was detected once. The sample holds other DNA sequences that translate to the same CDR3. The chain links TRBV2 to TRBJ1-5; the D is unclear. CDR3 length: 15 residues. The V and J ends lost 4 bases and 6 bases respectively, with 16 bases between them. In germline, CDR1 is SNHLY, CDR2 FYNNEI. The CDR3 protein is CASSVEERVGQPQHF. CDR3 in DNA: TGTGCCAGCAGTGTAGAGGAAAGGGTGGGTCAGCCCCAGCATTTT. Variable domain in full (rest from reference TRBV2 and TRBJ1-5): EPEVTQTPSHQVTQMGQEVILRCVPISNHLYFYWYRQILGQKVEFLVSFYNNEISEKSEIFDDQFSVERPDGSNFTLKIRSTKLEDSAMYFCASSVEERVGQPQHFGDGTRLSIL.

This clone was seen only once. The J gene is TRBJ1-1, the V gene TRBV21-1. TRBV21-1 is reported as a pseudogene. The CDR3 sequence is 16 residues long. CDR3: CASSLNRKVGNTEAFF. Written as DNA, the CDR3 is TGTGCCAGCAGCCTAAACCGGAAAGTTGGGAACACTGAAGCTTTCTTT.

The rearrangement joins TRBV27 to TRBJ1-1; D possibly corresponds to TRBD1 (5 bases). Per the germline V gene, CDR1 is MNHEY and CDR2 is SMNVEV (reference sequence). The CDR3 is 14 residues long. The V end was cut by 3 bases, the J end by 2 bases, with 10 bases between. CDR3 sequence: CASSFGGGNTEAFF. The CDR3 coding sequence is TGTGCCAGCAGTTTCGGGGGGGGAAACACTGAAGCTTTCTTT.

The V call is TRBV18, the J call TRBJ2-2, with D perhaps matching TRBD2 (5 bases). CDR1 KGHSH and CDR2 LQKENI come from the germline V gene. V was cut by 8 bases and J by 2 bases, with 15 bases left in between. The CDR3 runs 15 residues. The chain's CDR3 is CASRRQTINTGELFF. CDR3 coding DNA: TGTGCCAGCCGGAGGCAGACCATTAACACCGGGGAGCTGTTTTTT.

J is TRBJ1-2 and V is TRBV11-2, with D unclear. Trimming removed 0 bases from V and 3 bases from J, with 11 bases in between. The length of the CDR3 is 15 residues. CDR1 and CDR2 from the germline V gene are SGHAT and FQNNGV. The CDR3 bases are TGTGCCAGCAGCTTAGAGGTCGGACGTCACTATGGCTACACCTTC. Translated, it gives CASSLEVGRHYGYTF. The whole variable domain, filled in from reference TRBV11-2 and TRBJ1-2, reads EAGVAQSPRYKIIEKRQSVAFWCNPISGHATLYWYQQILGQGPKLLIQFQNNGVVDDSQLPKDRFSAERLKGVDSTLKIQPAKLEDSAVYLCASSLEVGRHYGYTFGSGTRLTVV.

This clone was picked up one time. The gene calls are TRBV7-2 and TRBJ2-5; possibly TRBD2 for D (7 bases). Trimming removed 5 bases at V and 1 base at J, with 17 bases between. This CDR3 has 16 amino acids. The V gene's germline CDR1 is SGHTA and CDR2 FQGNSA. CDR3 DNA: TGTGCCAGCAGCCCCATGGGGGGGCCCAGCCAAGAGACCCAGTACTTC. It encodes CASSPMGGPSQETQYF.

The chain employs TRBV2 and TRBJ2-7, with 12 bases identical to TRBD1. Trimming at V came to 5 bases and at J to 7 bases, leaving 12 bases not matched to a gene. The CDR3 length is 16 residues. Germline V CDR1 and CDR2: SNHLY, FYNNEI. CDR3 bases: TGTGCCAGCAGTACGGGACAGGGGGCGGTCTGGAGTGAGCAGTACTTC. It codes for CASSTGQGAVWSEQYF.

The genes are TRBV28 and TRBJ1-6; D is possibly TRBD1 (5 bases). The V gene's germline CDR1 is MDHEN and CDR2 SYDVKM. The CDR3 extends over 11 amino acids. The germline V and J ends were trimmed by 3 bases and 14 bases, with 8 bases remaining between them. The CDR3 DNA reads as TGTGCCAGCAGTTTCCCAGGGTCCCTCCACTTT. It yields the protein CASSFPGSLHF.

The V and J genes are TRBV9 and TRBJ1-2; D possibly corresponds to TRBD1 (6 bases). Between the trimmed V and J ends, which lost 2 bases and 2 bases, there was a span of 10 bases. From germline, CDR1 is SGDLS and CDR2 YYNGEE. CDR3 size: 14 residues. CDR3 DNA: TGTGCCAGCAGCGTCGGACAGACCAACTATGGCTACACCTTC. Translated, it gives CASSVGQTNYGYTF.

J is TRBJ2-1 and V is TRBV9, with 15 bases lining up with TRBD2. In germline, CDR1 is SGDLS, CDR2 YYNGEE. Trimming at V came to 0 bases and at J to 8 bases, leaving 12 bases not matched to a gene. The CDR3 sequence is 19 residues long. CDR3 residues: CASSVEGLAGGLIRDEQFF. CDR3 in DNA: TGTGCCAGCAGCGTAGAAGGACTAGCGGGGGGGCTTATTAGAGATGAGCAGTTCTTC.

The V gene is TRBV30, the J gene TRBJ1-1; a weak D match, TRBD1 (5 bases). Germline V lookup: CDR1 GTSNPN, CDR2 SVGIG (reference sequence). The CDR3 contains 12 residues. V was clipped by 2 bases and J by 7 bases, with 11 bases between them. The CDR3 DNA sequence: TGTGCCTGGAGTATTTGGGACGGTGAAGCTTTCTTT. Its protein is CAWSIWDGEAFF.

The chain employs TRBV7-9 and TRBJ1-1, with D perhaps matching TRBD1 (6 bases). The CDR3 extends over 13 amino acids. The germline gives CDR1 SEHNR, CDR2 FQNEAQ (reference sequence). Trimming took off 3 bases at V and 1 base at J, with 6 bases between the two ends. DNA of the CDR3: TGTGCCAGCAGCTTGGGACAGAACACTGAAGCTTTCTTT. It specifies CASSLGQNTEAFF.

This clone was observed a single time. V usage is TRBV10-3 and J usage is TRBJ2-3; the D gene is possibly TRBD1 (6 bases). This CDR3 has 14 residues. V gave up 4 bases and J gave up 4 bases, with 12 bases separating them. From germline, CDR1 is ENHRY and CDR2 SYGVKD. The DNA of the CDR3 is TGTGCCATCAGTGTGGGGCAGGGGTCAGATACGCAGTATTTT. Its translation: CAISVGQGSDTQYF.

This clone was seen just once. The chain combines TRBV25-1 with TRBJ1-2; 7 nucleotides align to TRBD1. CDR1 is MGHDK and CDR2 is SYGVNS in the germline V gene. Trimming removed 6 bases from V and 10 bases from J; junction bases left unmatched: 8. The CDR3 covers 12 residues. As DNA, the CDR3 is TGTGCCAGCAGCCGGGACAGAGGATACTACACCTTC. Translating it yields CASSRDRGYYTF.

The rearrangement uses TRBV2 and TRBJ1-5; 9 nucleotides align to TRBD1. V shed 7 bases and J 3 bases; nucleotides not matched to a gene: 7. CDR3 length: 15 residues. Per the germline V gene, CDR1 is SNHLY and CDR2 is FYNNEI. CDR3 nucleotide sequence: TGTGCCAGCAAGCCGGACAGGGGTGTCAATCAGCCCCAGCATTTT. It encodes CASKPDRGVNQPQHF.

This clone was seen just once. The rearrangement uses TRBV30 and TRBJ1-1; D is unclear. Trimming stripped 0 bases from V and 7 bases from J, with 21 bases between. This CDR3 region has 16 residues. The germline CDR1 and CDR2 sequences are GTSNPN and SVGIG (reference sequence). The CDR3 region has the DNA TGTGCCTGGAGTGTAGGTGGGCTGGGGTTAGCTTATGAAGCTTTCTTT. Translated, it gives CAWSVGGLGLAYEAFF.

The chain uses TRBV29-1 and TRBJ2-7; TRBD1 agrees at 9 bases. Trimming removed 8 bases from V and 6 bases from J; junction bases left unmatched: 11. Germline CDR1 and CDR2: SQVTM and ANQGSEA. This CDR3 contains 13 residues. The CDR3 DNA reads TGCAGCTTTCAAAGGGACAGGGTCGGCGAGCAGTACTTC. It encodes CSFQRDRVGEQYF.

The chain uses TRBV7-9 and TRBJ2-5; 7 nucleotides match TRBD2. Germline loops: CDR1 SEHNR, CDR2 FQNEAQ (reference sequence). J gave up 1 base and V 5 bases, and 7 bases lay outside the gene matches. CDR3 length: 15 amino acids. The DNA of the CDR3 is TGTGCCAGCAGCCCGCGGGTAGCGGGCCAAGAGACCCAGTACTTC. Protein product: CASSPRVAGQETQYF.

V and J are TRBV12-5 and TRBJ2-1; the match to TRBD1 covers 9 bases. CDR3 length: 15 residues. The V gene's germline CDR1 is LGHNT and CDR2 FRNRAP. V lost 6 bases to trimming and J lost 4 bases; unmatched junction nucleotides: 7. The CDR3 protein is CASGQGASIYNEQFF. The CDR3, as DNA: TGTGCTAGTGGACAGGGGGCCTCAATATACAATGAGCAGTTCTTC.

The V and J genes are TRBV9 and TRBJ2-2; maybe TRBD1 (6 bases). Per the germline V gene, CDR1 is SGDLS and CDR2 is YYNGEE. V lost 3 bases and J lost 7, with 13 bases in between. This CDR3 contains 14 residues. The CDR3, as DNA: TGTGCCAGCAGCGCGAGGACAGTTCGCGGGGAGCTGTTTTTT. Translation: CASSARTVRGELFF.